The T cell receptor beta chain described here comes from a study of blood T cells in healthy people across ages. Donor samples were obtained from healthy Caucasian individuals from Russia, aged about 6 to 95. Then a second PCR, running about 6 to 11 cycles, was carried out with a sample-barcoded 5' primer and a J-beta primer mix. TCRdb recomputed calls from the 5' RACE reads with MiXCR, one row per CDR3 protein. The data show 780,000 or so distinct CDR3 sequences, roughly three fifths seen once. This clonotype was detected only once. A read error may produce the germline difference seen at one junction end. This receptor was identified in a man aged 35 to 55 in good health. Material: blood.

CDR3 sequence reads: CVSSPGTAVGGYTF. CDR3 nucleotides: TGTGTCAGCAGCCCCGGGACAGCTGTAGGGGGCTACACCTTC. V and J are TRBV12-3 or TRBV12-4 and TRBJ1-2; 7 bases are a match to TRBD1. The CDR3 is 14 residues long.